A selection of T cell receptor beta chains follows, all from one sample in a study of cytomegalovirus exposure and HLA in healthy donors. Profiled with immunoSEQ multiplex PCR; TCRdb holds only in-frame clones, not every one. The data show some 130,000 clones, with 75% to 90% seen just once and 1% to 1.5% held by the top ten. Sample: PBMCs. Source of these receptors: a woman younger than 30 in good health and CMV-seronegative. The conserved cysteine and the conserved F or W are not part of the CDR3 here. Only some rows state a clone size, as once, few, many or a class for expanded clones.

NA TRBJ1-2 TRBV4-1 ASSKKERQNYGYT
NA TRBJ2-5 TRBV5-1 ASSLAGTGQETQY
NA TRBJ1-3 TRBV9 ASSWLEADTIY
NA TRBJ1-1 TRBV7-2 ASSVRQGRRAF
NA TRBJ2-7 TRBV6-1 ASSGTWTGTYEQY
NA TRBJ1-2 TRBV2 ASSGLSGRFYGYT
NA TRBJ1-4 TRBV18 ASSSFNGATNEKLF
NA TRBJ2-1 TRBV9 ASSVGGTSGGGNEQF
NA TRBJ1-1 TRBV6-1 ASSANRGRTEAF
NA TRBJ2-5 TRBV18 ASSPPSGMETQY
NA TRBJ1-5 TRBV7-6 ASSPEQGALDQPQH
NA TRBJ1-1 TRBV27 ASSSPAGQIPYTEAF
NA TRBJ2-7 TRBV19 ASRPETTSSYEQY
NA TRBJ2-7 TRBV6-5 ASSPGTYEQY
NA TRBJ1-6 TRBV18 ASSPPGDGLYNSPLH
NA TRBJ2-2 TRBV6-4 ASSESEGGRELF
few TRBJ2-7 TRBV11-2 ASSSIAGASTYEQY
NA TRBJ1-2 TRBV9 ASSVDGQGMGYT
NA TRBJ2-5 TRBV5-1 ASSLEAGQETQY
once TRBJ1-3 TRBV5-1 ASSQDRAGNTIY
NA TRBJ1-1 TRBV13 ASSPPTGERGTEAF
NA TRBJ2-5 TRBV5-1 ASSLGASGAGETQY
NA TRBJ2-1 TRBV5-1 ASTDRALNGNEQF
NA TRBJ1-2 TRBV11-2 ASSGGASLYGYT
NA TRBJ2-5 TRBV6-6 ASSQAPGGAVRTQY
NA TRBJ2-3 TRBV29-1 SVEVLDRGTQY
NA TRBJ2-1 TRBV5-1 ASSPLTSGGTYSYNEQF
NA TRBJ2-2 TRBV6-5 ASRRLARNTGELF
NA TRBJ2-7 TRBV5-1 ASSRSGTGLYEQY
NA TRBJ1-2 TRBV11-2 ASSSQGQGRGYGYT
NA TRBJ1-4 TRBV5-1 ASSYNGGGEKLF
NA TRBJ2-3 TRBV7-6 ASSFGGGATDTQY
NA TRBJ2-5 TRBV7-9 ATTGTAIETQY
NA TRBJ2-4 TRBV19 ASSNAGAFLQY
NA TRBJ1-6 TRBV5-1 ASSSGTGGNSPLH
NA TRBJ2-1 TRBV4-1 ASSHSGTVDNEQF
NA TRBJ1-2 TRBV5-1 ASSLLTAALYGYT
NA TRBJ2-2 TRBV7-9 ASTHWDRANTGELF
NA TRBJ2-3 TRBV5-4 ASSLRLSGGAPDTQY
NA TRBJ2-1 TRBV5-1 ASSLVLGNEQF
NA TRBJ1-6 TRBV27 ASSYSPNSPLH
NA TRBJ2-7 TRBV9 ASSGQGTAALEQY
NA TRBJ2-2 TRBV7-3 ASSIGGTTGELF
NA TRBJ1-5 TRBV5-1 ASSPDSNSNQPQH
NA TRBJ1-5 TRBV5-1 ASSLTGRDQPQH
few TRBJ2-7 TRBV6-1 ASSAYPGGSEQY